Here is one T cell receptor beta chain with its context. The entry originates in a study of T cell changes during pregnancy in multiple sclerosis. Germline lookup yields CDR1 MDHEN and CDR2 SYDVKM. Trimming at V came to 4 bases and at J to 3 bases, leaving 20 bases not matched to a gene. There are 19 residues in the CDR3. Repertoires were generated with immunoSEQ multiplex PCR, while TCRdb's copy carries only in-frame clones and drops some. Among 90,000 to 120,000 clones listed, about 90% were seen once. The rearrangement joins TRBV28 to TRBJ2-5; 7 nucleotides match TRBD1. Sequenced here: peripheral blood, sampled in the third trimester of pregnancy. The receptor comes from a female donor in good health, enrolled as a control in a pregnancy study. Here the CDR3 reads CASSSHRGRAEGSKETQYF. CDR3 in DNA: TGTGCCAGCAGTTCCCACAGGGGCAGGGCCGAGGGGAGCAAAGAGACCCAGTACTTC.